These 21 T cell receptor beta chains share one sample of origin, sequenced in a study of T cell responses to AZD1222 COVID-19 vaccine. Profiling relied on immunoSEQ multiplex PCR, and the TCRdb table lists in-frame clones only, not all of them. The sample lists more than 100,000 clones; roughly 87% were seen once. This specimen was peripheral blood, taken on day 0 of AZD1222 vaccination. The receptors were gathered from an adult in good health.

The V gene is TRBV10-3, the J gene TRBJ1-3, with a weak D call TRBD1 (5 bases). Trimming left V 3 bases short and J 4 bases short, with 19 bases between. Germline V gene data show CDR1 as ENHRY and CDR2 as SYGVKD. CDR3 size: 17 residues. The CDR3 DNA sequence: TGTGCCATCAGTGATATTTACGGGACGACGGAGGGAAACACCATATATTTT. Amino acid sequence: CAISDIYGTTEGNTIYF.

The CDR3 region is CASSLYNVGGLPYEQYF. CDR3 DNA sequence: TGTGCCAGCAGTCTATACAACGTGGGCGGCCTACCCTACGAGCAGTACTTC. This sequence joins TRBV28 and TRBJ2-7; D remains unclear. Trimming cost V 5 bases and J 2 bases, with 22 bases left between them. In germline, CDR1 is MDHEN, CDR2 SYDVKM. CDR3 length: 17 residues.

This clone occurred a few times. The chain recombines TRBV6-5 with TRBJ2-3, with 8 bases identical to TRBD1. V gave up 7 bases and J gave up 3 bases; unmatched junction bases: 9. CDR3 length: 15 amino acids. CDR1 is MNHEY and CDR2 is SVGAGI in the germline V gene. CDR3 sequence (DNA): TGTGCCAGCAAACAAGGGACAGGAGTTACAGATACGCAGTATTTT. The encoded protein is CASKQGTGVTDTQYF.

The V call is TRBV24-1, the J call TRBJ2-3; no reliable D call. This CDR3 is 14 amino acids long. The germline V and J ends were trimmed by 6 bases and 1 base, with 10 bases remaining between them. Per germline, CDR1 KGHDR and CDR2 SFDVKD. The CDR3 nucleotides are TGTGCCACCAGTCTGGGTGGTGGCACAGATACGCAGTATTTT. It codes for CATSLGGGTDTQYF.

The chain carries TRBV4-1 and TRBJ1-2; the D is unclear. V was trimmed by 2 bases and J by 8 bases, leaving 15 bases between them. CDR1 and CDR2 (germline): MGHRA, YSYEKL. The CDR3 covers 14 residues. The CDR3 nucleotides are TGCGCCAGCAGCCAAACTGAGCGGGTTAGCGGCTACACCTTC. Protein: CASSQTERVSGYTF.

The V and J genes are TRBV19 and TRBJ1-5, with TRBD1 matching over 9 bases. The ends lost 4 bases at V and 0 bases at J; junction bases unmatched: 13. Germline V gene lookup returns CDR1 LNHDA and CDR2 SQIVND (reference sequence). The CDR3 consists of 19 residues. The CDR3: CASSTLPGQGRASNQPQHF. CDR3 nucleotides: TGTGCCAGTAGTACACTCCCGGGACAGGGTAGGGCTAGCAATCAGCCCCAGCATTTT. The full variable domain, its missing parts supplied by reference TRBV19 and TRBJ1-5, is DGGITQSPKYLFRKEGQNVTLSCEQNLNHDAMYWYRQDPGQGLRLIYYSQIVNDFQKGDIAEGYSVSREKKESFPLTVTSAQKNPTAFYLCASSTLPGQGRASNQPQHFGDGTRLSIL.

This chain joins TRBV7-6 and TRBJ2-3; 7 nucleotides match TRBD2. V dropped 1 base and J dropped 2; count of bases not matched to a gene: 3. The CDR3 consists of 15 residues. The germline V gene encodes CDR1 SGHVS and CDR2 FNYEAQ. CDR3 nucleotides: TGTGCCAGCAGCTTAGAGGCGGGAGCCACAGATACGCAGTATTTT. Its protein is CASSLEAGATDTQYF.

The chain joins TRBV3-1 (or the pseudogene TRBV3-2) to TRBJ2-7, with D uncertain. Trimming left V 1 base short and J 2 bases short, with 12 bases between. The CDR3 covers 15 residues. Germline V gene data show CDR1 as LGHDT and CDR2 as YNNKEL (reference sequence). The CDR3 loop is CASSQVGSLAYEQYF. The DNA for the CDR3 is TGTGCCAGCAGCCAAGTGGGAAGCTTAGCCTACGAGCAGTACTTC.

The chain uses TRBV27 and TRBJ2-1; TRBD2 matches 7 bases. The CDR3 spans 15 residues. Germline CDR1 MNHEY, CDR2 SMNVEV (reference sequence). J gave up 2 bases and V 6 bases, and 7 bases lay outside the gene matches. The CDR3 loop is CASSPRGVPYNEQFF. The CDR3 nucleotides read TGTGCCAGCAGCCCTCGGGGGGTCCCCTACAATGAGCAGTTCTTC.

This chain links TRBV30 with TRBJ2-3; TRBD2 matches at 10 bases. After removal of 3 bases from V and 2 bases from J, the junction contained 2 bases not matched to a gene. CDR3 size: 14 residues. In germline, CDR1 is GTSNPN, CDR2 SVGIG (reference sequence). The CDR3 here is CAWRGLAITDTQYF. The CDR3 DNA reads TGTGCCTGGAGGGGACTAGCGATCACAGATACGCAGTATTTT.

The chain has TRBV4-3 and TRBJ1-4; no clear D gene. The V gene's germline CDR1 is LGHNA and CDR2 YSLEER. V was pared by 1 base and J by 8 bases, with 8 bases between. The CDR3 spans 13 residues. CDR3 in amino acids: CASSQVPGEKLFF. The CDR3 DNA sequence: TGCGCCAGCAGCCAAGTACCGGGAGAAAAACTGTTTTTT.

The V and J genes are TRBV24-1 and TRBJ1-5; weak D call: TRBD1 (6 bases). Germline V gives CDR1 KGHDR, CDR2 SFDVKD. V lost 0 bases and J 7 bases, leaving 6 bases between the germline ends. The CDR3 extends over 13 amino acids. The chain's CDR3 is CATSDLQGQPQHF. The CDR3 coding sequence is TGTGCCACCAGTGATTTGCAGGGGCAGCCCCAGCATTTT.

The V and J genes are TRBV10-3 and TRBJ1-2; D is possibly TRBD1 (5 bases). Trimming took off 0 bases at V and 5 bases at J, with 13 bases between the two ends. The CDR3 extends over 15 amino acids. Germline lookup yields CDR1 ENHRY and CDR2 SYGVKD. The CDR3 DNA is TGTGCCATCAGTGAGTCACTCGGGGCCCGGTATGGCTACACCTTC. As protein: CAISESLGARYGYTF.

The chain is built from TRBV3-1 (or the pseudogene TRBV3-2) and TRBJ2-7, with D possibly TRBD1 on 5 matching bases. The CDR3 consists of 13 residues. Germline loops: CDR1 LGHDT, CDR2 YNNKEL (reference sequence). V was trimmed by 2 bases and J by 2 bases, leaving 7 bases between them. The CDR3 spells CASSQRGTYEQYF. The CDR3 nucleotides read TGTGCCAGCAGCCAAAGGGGCACCTACGAGCAGTACTTC.

CDR3 residues: CASGAQGQSNLNYTF. In DNA, the CDR3 is TGTGCCAGCGGCGCCCAGGGACAGTCAAATTTGAACTACACCTTC. V gene TRBV6-6 combines with J gene TRBJ1-2; 7 nucleotides agree with TRBD1. Unmatched junction bases numbered 19, after V lost 8 bases and J lost 10 bases. This CDR3 spans 15 amino acids. Germline V gene data show CDR1 as MNHNY and CDR2 as SVGAGI (reference sequence).

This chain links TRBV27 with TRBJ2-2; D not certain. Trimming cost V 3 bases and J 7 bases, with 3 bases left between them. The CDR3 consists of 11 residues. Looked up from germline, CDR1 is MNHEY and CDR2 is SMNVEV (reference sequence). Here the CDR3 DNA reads TGTGCCAGCAGTTTTAGCGGGGAGCTGTTTTTT. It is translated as CASSFSGELFF.

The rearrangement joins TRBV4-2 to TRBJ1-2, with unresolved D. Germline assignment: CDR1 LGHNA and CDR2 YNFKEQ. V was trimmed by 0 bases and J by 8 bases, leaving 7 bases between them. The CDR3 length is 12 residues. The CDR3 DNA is TGTGCCAGCAGCCAAGATCTTAGAGGCTACACCTTC. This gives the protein CASSQDLRGYTF.

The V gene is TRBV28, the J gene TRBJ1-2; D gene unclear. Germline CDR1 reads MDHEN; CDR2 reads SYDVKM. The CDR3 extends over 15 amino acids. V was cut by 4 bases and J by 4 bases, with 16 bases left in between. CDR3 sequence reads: CASSSLYHISYGYTF. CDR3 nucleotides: TGTGCCAGCAGTTCGTTGTATCATATCTCCTATGGCTACACCTTC.

The CDR3 DNA follows: TGTGCCAGCAGTTTAGAATCGAGATATGGCTACACCTTC. Translation gives CASSLESRYGYTF. The chain couples TRBV27 to TRBJ1-2, with D hard to call. The ends were cut back, 2 bases at V and 5 bases at J, with 9 bases in the middle. Germline-derived CDR1 and CDR2 are MNHEY and SMNVEV (reference sequence). CDR3 length: 13 residues.

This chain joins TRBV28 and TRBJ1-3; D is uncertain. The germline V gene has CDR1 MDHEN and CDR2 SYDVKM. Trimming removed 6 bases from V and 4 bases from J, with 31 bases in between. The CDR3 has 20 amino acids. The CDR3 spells CASSLMDDLLTARLGNTIYF. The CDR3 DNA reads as TGTGCCAGCAGCTTGATGGACGACCTCTTAACAGCTCGTCTGGGAAACACCATATATTTT.

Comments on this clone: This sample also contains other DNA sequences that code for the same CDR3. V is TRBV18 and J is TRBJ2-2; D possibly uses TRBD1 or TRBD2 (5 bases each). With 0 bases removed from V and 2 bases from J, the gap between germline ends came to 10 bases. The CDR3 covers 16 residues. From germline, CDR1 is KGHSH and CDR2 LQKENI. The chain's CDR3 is CASSPPTGGNTGELFF. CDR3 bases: TGTGCCAGCTCACCACCGACTGGGGGAAACACCGGGGAGCTGTTTTTT. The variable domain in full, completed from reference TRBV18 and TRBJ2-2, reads NAGVMQNPRHLVRRRGQEARLRCSPMKGHSHVYWYRQLPEEGLKFMVYLQKENIIDESGMPKERFSAEFPKEGPSILRIQQVVRGDSAAYFCASSPPTGGNTGELFFGEGSRLTVL.